These 18 T cell receptor beta chains share one sample of origin, sequenced in a study of shared clonotypes between healthy human individuals. Repertoires were generated with immunoSEQ multiplex PCR, while TCRdb's copy carries only in-frame clones and drops some. The repertoire holds some 1,600,000 clones, with around 98% as singletons. Sequencing was done on a sample of naive CD4+ T cells sorted from blood. Regarding subset: CD45RA+ positively selected. The receptors here all came from a man aged 30 to 39 in good health.

This clone has only one observation. The chain employs TRBV2 and TRBJ2-3; 10 bases fit TRBD2. The CDR3 extends over 15 amino acids. Losses at the gene ends were 6 bases for V and 6 bases for J; bases not matched to a gene: 9. Germline V gene lookup returns CDR1 SNHLY and CDR2 FYNNEI. The CDR3 DNA sequence: TGTGCCAGCAGAGGAGCGGGAGGGCCTTGGGATACGCAGTATTTT. Its protein is CASRGAGGPWDTQYF. Using reference TRBV2 and TRBJ2-3 for the parts outside the CDR3, the full variable domain is EPEVTQTPSHQVTQMGQEVILRCVPISNHLYFYWYRQILGQKVEFLVSFYNNEISEKSEIFDDQFSVERPDGSNFTLKIRSTKLEDSAMYFCASRGAGGPWDTQYFGPGTRLTVL.

The genes are TRBV10-3 and TRBJ1-1, with TRBD1 as a possible D gene (5 bases). V was clipped by 10 bases and J by 5 bases, with 11 bases between them. CDR1 is ENHRY and CDR2 is SYGVKD in the germline V gene. The CDR3 is 11 residues long. In DNA form, the CDR3 reads TGTGCCACGGCCGGGGGGACTGAAGCTTTCTTT. It codes for CATAGGTEAFF.

The genes are TRBV27 and TRBJ2-7, with D perhaps TRBD1 (5 bases). The CDR3 is 13 amino acids. Trimming stripped 5 bases from V and 6 bases from J, with 14 bases between. Looked up from germline, CDR1 is MNHEY and CDR2 is SMNVEV (reference sequence). CDR3: CASSQPGRGEQYF. DNA of the CDR3: TGTGCCAGCAGTCAACCCGGTAGGGGCGAGCAGTACTTC.

V is TRBV5-4 and J is TRBJ2-3; D not resolved. In germline, CDR1 is SGHNT, CDR2 YYREEE (reference sequence). There are 13 residues in the CDR3. Between the trimmed V and J ends, which lost 1 base and 4 bases, there was a span of 7 bases. DNA of the CDR3: TGTGCCAGCAGCTTGTCGAGGTCAGATACGCAGTATTTT. Its translation: CASSLSRSDTQYF.

This chain connects TRBV14 to TRBJ2-3; 11 bases line up with TRBD2. J was trimmed by 0 bases and V by 5 bases; bases with no gene match: 7. The germline V gene encodes CDR1 SGHDN and CDR2 FVKESK. The length of the CDR3 is 17 residues. The CDR3 region is CASSKTSGIRSTDTQYF. CDR3 nucleotide sequence: TGTGCCAGCAGCAAGACTAGCGGGATCAGGAGCACAGATACGCAGTATTTT.

The rearrangement links TRBV21-1 to TRBJ1-2. TRBV21-1 is flagged as a pseudogene. This CDR3 is 13 amino acids long. The CDR3 reads CASTNSRAYGYTF. The CDR3 region has the DNA TGTGCCAGCACCAATTCTAGGGCCTATGGCTACACCTTC.

The chain combines TRBV6-5 with TRBJ2-7, with a possible D match to TRBD1 (5 bases). Germline V lookup: CDR1 MNHEY, CDR2 SVGAGI. The germline V and J ends were trimmed by 1 base and 6 bases, with 7 bases remaining between them. CDR3 length: 12 amino acids. The CDR3 DNA reads TGTGCCAGCAGTTACTTGGGGCTCGAGCAGTACTTC. Protein sequence: CASSYLGLEQYF.

The chain links TRBV7-2 to TRBJ1-1, with D possibly being TRBD1 (5 bases). Germline V gives CDR1 SGHTA, CDR2 FQGNSA. There are 14 residues in the CDR3. The germline V and J ends were trimmed by 0 bases and 5 bases, with 10 bases remaining between them. Here the CDR3 reads CASSLAGLGTEAFF. The CDR3, as DNA: TGTGCCAGCAGCTTAGCGGGGCTCGGGACTGAAGCTTTCTTT.

This clone was detected once. The chain uses TRBV6-6 and TRBJ2-5; D call uncertain. Germline V gives CDR1 MNHNY, CDR2 SVGAGI (reference sequence). This CDR3 is 13 amino acids long. V gave up 6 bases and J gave up 1 base, with 9 bases separating them. Written as DNA, the CDR3 is TGTGCCAGCAGCCGACACATCCAAGAGACCCAGTACTTC. Amino acids: CASSRHIQETQYF.

The V call is TRBV7-2, the J call TRBJ2-1, with D maybe TRBD2 (6 bases). Trimming left V 5 bases short and J 7 bases short, with 18 bases between. Per germline, CDR1 SGHTA and CDR2 FQGNSA. This CDR3 comprises 15 residues. CDR3 protein: CASSRSSSGWNEQFF. The CDR3, as DNA: TGTGCCAGCAGCCGATCGAGCAGCGGGTGGAATGAGCAGTTCTTC. Full variable domain (missing parts from reference TRBV7-2 and TRBJ2-1): GAGVSQSPSNKVTEKGKDVELRCDPISGHTALYWYRQSLGQGLEFLIYFQGNSAPDKSGLPSDRFSAERTGGSVSTLTIQRTQQEDSAVYLCASSRSSSGWNEQFFGPGTRLTVL.

The J gene is TRBJ2-1, the V gene TRBV9, with a tentative D call TRBD2 (5 bases). This CDR3 is built from 14 residues. V lost 4 bases to trimming and J lost 1 base, with 9 bases between them. Looked up from germline, CDR1 is SGDLS and CDR2 is YYNGEE. CDR3 DNA: TGTGCCAGCAGCTCGGGGTATTCCTACAATGAGCAGTTCTTC. Amino acid sequence: CASSSGYSYNEQFF.

This rearrangement joins TRBV2 to TRBJ1-5; D is possibly TRBD1 (5 bases). The length of the CDR3 is 16 residues. Germline V gives CDR1 SNHLY, CDR2 FYNNEI. V was pared by 0 bases and J by 4 bases, with 13 bases between. CDR3 sequence reads: CASSEAGRGGNQPQHF. The CDR3 bases are TGTGCCAGCAGTGAAGCCGGGAGGGGAGGGAATCAGCCCCAGCATTTT.

The chain links TRBV30 to TRBJ2-3; D possibly matches TRBD1 or TRBD2 (7 bases each). The CDR3 sequence is 15 residues long. The V end was cut by 3 bases, the J end by 5 bases, with 18 bases between. In germline, CDR1 is GTSNPN, CDR2 SVGIG (reference sequence). The CDR3 loop is CAWSSRGERGDTQYF. The CDR3 bases are TGTGCCTGGAGCTCCAGGGGGGAGCGGGGAGATACGCAGTATTTT.

A word on this clone: Other DNA sequences within the sample encode an identical CDR3. The chain joins TRBV10-3 to TRBJ1-3; 7 bases fit TRBD1. The CDR3 runs to 15 residues. The junction had 7 bases not matched to a gene; V was cut back by 8 bases and J by 0 bases. CDR1 is ENHRY, CDR2 SYGVKD, per germline. The CDR3 nucleotides are TGTGCCATCTCAGAGACAGGGACCTCTGGAAACACCATATATTTT. Translation gives CAISETGTSGNTIYF.

The chain employs TRBV27 and TRBJ2-5, with D tentatively TRBD1 or TRBD2 (7 bases each). The germline CDR1 and CDR2 sequences are MNHEY and SMNVEV (reference sequence). The CDR3 covers 15 residues. V was cut by 6 bases and J by 8 bases, with 22 bases left in between. The DNA of the CDR3 is TGTGCCAGCAGCCTATGGGAGGGGGCGGGTGTTACCCAGTACTTC. Its translation is CASSLWEGAGVTQYF.

This chain links TRBV10-3 with TRBJ2-7; no firm D call. The germline V gene encodes CDR1 ENHRY and CDR2 SYGVKD. The CDR3 is 14 residues long. V shed 0 bases and J shed 6 bases, with 12 bases lying between them. The CDR3 region has the DNA TGTGCCATCAGTGAGTCCCTACTTCCTACCGAGCAGTACTTC. Translation gives CAISESLLPTEQYF.

V usage is TRBV7-9 and J usage is TRBJ2-2; 8 bases are a match to TRBD1. Germline assignment: CDR1 SEHNR and CDR2 FQNEAQ (reference sequence). Trimming cost V 5 bases and J 0 bases; bases outside gene matches: 5. This CDR3 spans 16 amino acids. In nucleotides, the CDR3 is TGTGCCAGCAGCCCGCACAGGGGGGCGAACACCGGGGAGCTGTTTTTT. This sequence encodes CASSPHRGANTGELFF.

The genes are TRBV28 and TRBJ2-1; 12 bases agree with TRBD2. Germline-derived CDR1 and CDR2 are MDHEN and SYDVKM. The CDR3 sequence is 14 residues long. With 6 bases clipped from V and 8 bases from J, the junction kept 5 bases outside the gene matches. The CDR3 nucleotides are TGTGCCAGCAGGGCTAGCGGGAGGGATCATGAGCAGTTCTTC. This encodes CASRASGRDHEQFF. Complete variable domain (other parts from reference TRBV28 and TRBJ2-1): DVKVTQSSRYLVKRTGEKVFLECVQDMDHENMFWYRQDPGLGLRLIYFSYDVKMKEKGDIPEGYSVSREKKERFSLILESASTNQTSMYLCASRASGRDHEQFFGPGTRLTVL.